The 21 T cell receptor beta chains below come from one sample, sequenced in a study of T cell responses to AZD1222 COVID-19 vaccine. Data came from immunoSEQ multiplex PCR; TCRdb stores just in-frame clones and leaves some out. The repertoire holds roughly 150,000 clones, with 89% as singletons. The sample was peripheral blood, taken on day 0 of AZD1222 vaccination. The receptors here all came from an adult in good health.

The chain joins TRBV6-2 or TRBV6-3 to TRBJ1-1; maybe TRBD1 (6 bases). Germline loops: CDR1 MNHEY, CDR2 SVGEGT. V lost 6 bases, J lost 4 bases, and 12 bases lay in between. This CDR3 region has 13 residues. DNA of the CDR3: TGTGCCAGCAGCACCGGGGGGCCCACTGAAGCTTTCTTT. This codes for CASSTGGPTEAFF.

The CDR3 coding sequence is TGTGCCAGCAGGCCCGGCATCAGTAACTATGGCTACACCTTC. Protein: CASRPGISNYGYTF. The chain uses TRBV11-2 and TRBJ1-2; D is unclear. The CDR3 spans 14 residues. The V gene lost 6 bases and the J gene lost 1 base, with 12 bases spanning the gap. CDR1 and CDR2 (germline): SGHAT, FQNNGV.

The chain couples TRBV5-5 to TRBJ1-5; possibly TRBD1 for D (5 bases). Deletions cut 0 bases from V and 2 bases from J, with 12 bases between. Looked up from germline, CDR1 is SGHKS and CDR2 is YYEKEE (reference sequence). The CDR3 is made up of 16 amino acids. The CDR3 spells CASSLDGAVRNQPQHF. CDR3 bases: TGTGCCAGCAGCTTGGACGGGGCTGTACGCAATCAGCCCCAGCATTTT.

Written as DNA, the CDR3 is TGTGCCAGCAGAAACGACAGGGGACGCAATCAGCCCCAGCATTTT. Encoded protein: CASRNDRGRNQPQHF. The chain has TRBV28 and TRBJ1-5; 8 bases match TRBD1. The CDR3 covers 15 residues. Germline loops: CDR1 MDHEN, CDR2 SYDVKM. The J segment lost 2 bases and the V segment lost 6 bases, leaving 6 bases of the junction unmatched.

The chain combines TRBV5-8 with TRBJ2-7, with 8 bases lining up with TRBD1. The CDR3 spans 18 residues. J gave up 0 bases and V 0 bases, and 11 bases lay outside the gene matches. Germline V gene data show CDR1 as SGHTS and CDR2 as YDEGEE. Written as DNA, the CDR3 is TGTGCCAGCAGCTTGGTCAGGGGGCTTTCTCGTTTCTCCTACGAGCAGTACTTC. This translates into CASSLVRGLSRFSYEQYF.

The CDR3 nucleotides are TGTGCCAGCAGCCCAGGCCCTAGGAGCAATCAGCCCCAGCATTTT. Encoded protein: CASSPGPRSNQPQHF. The chain has TRBV28 and TRBJ1-5, with D unclear. V lost 6 bases to trimming and J lost 1 base, with 13 bases between them. Per the germline V gene, CDR1 is MDHEN and CDR2 is SYDVKM. The CDR3 has 15 residues. Full variable domain (outside the CDR3, taken from reference TRBV28 and TRBJ1-5): DVKVTQSSRYLVKRTGEKVFLECVQDMDHENMFWYRQDPGLGLRLIYFSYDVKMKEKGDIPEGYSVSREKKERFSLILESASTNQTSMYLCASSPGPRSNQPQHFGDGTRLSIL.

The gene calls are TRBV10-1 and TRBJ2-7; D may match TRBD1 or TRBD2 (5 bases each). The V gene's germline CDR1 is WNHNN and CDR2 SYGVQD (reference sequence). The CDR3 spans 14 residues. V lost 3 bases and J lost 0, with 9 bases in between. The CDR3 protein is CASSERGTSYEQYF. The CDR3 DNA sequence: TGCGCCAGCAGTGAAAGAGGGACCTCCTACGAGCAGTACTTC.

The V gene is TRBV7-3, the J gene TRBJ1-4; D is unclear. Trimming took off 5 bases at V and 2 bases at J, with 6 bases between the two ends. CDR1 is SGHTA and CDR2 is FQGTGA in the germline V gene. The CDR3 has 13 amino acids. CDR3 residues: CASSPSTNEKLFF. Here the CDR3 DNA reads TGTGCCAGCAGCCCAAGCACTAATGAAAAACTGTTTTTT.

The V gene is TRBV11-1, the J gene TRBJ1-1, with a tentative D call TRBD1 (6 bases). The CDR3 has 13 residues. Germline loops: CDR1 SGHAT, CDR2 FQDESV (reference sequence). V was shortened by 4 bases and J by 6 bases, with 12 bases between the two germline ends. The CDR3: CASSSWGAAEAFF. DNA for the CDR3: TGTGCCAGCAGCTCCTGGGGGGCCGCTGAAGCTTTCTTT. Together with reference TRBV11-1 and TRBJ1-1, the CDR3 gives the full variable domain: EAEVAQSPRYKITEKSQAVAFWCDPISGHATLYWYRQILGQGPELLVQFQDESVVDDSQLPKDRFSAERLKGVDSTLKIQPAELGDSAMYLCASSSWGAAEAFFGQGTRLTVV.

CDR3 nucleotide sequence: TGTGCCAGCAGCAGTCCCAAGGACTACAATGAGCAGTTCTTC. Amino acids: CASSSPKDYNEQFF. The chain has TRBV11-2 and TRBJ2-1; D gene ambiguous. This CDR3 is 14 amino acids long. Trimming took 5 bases from V and 3 from J, leaving 11 bases between them. Germline V gives CDR1 SGHAT, CDR2 FQNNGV.

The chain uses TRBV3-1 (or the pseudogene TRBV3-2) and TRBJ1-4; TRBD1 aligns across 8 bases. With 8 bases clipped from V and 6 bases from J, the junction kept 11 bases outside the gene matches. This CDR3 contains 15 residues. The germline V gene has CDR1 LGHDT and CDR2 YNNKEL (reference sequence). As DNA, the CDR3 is TGTGCCAGCGGACGGACCGGACAGGGAGATGAAAAACTGTTTTTT. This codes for CASGRTGQGDEKLFF.

The CDR3 DNA reads TGTGCCAGCAGTTTAACGGGAATCGACCTTAATGAAAAACTGTTTTTT. Protein sequence: CASSLTGIDLNEKLFF. The V gene is TRBV27, the J gene TRBJ1-4; D not resolved. Trimming took 2 bases from V and 4 from J, leaving 14 bases between them. The CDR3 is made up of 16 amino acids. Germline CDR1 and CDR2: MNHEY and SMNVEV (reference sequence).

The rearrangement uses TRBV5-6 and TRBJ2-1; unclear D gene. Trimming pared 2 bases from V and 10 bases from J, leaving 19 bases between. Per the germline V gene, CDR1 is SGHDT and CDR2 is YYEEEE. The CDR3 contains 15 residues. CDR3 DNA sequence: TGTGCCAGCAGCTTAGGCCATAACCCCGCGTACGAGCAGTTCTTC. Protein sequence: CASSLGHNPAYEQFF.

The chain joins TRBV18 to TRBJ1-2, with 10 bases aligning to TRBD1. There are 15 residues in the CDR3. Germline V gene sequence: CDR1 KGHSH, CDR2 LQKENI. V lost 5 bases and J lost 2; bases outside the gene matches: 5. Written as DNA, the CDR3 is TGTGCCAGCTCATTCCCGGGACAGGGGAACTATGGCTACACCTTC. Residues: CASSFPGQGNYGYTF.

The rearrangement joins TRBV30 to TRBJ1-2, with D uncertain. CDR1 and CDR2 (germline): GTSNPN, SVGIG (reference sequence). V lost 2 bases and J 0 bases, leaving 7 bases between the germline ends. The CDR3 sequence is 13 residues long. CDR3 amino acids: CAWSKETNYGYTF. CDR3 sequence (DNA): TGTGCCTGGAGTAAAGAAACTAACTATGGCTACACCTTC.

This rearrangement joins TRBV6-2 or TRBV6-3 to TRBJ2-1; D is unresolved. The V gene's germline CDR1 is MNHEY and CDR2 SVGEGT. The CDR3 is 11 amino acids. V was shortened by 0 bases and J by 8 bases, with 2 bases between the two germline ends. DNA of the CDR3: TGTGCCAGCAGTTACTCCTATGAGCAGTTCTTC. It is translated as CASSYSYEQFF.

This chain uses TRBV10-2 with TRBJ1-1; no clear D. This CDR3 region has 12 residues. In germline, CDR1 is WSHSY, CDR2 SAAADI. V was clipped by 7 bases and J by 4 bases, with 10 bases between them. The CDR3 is CASTWAGTEAFF. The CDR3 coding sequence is TGCGCCAGCACTTGGGCCGGCACTGAAGCTTTCTTT.

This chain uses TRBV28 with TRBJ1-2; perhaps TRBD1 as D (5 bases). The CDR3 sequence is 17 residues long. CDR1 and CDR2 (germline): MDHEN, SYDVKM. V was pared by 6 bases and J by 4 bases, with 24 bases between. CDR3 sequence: CASRDPGNNPLSYGYTF. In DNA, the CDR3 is TGTGCCAGCAGGGACCCAGGGAATAACCCTCTCTCCTATGGCTACACCTTC.

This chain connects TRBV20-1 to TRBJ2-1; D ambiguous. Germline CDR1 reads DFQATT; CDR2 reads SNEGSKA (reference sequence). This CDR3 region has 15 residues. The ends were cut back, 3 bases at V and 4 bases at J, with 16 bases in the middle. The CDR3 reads CSASNLDSKYNEQFF. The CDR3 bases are TGCAGTGCTAGTAATTTAGACTCCAAATACAATGAGCAGTTCTTC.

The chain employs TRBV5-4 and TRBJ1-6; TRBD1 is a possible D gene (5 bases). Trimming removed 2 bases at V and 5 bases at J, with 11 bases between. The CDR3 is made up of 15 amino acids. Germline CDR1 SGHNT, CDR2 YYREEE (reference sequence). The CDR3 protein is CASSLGRGNNSPLHF. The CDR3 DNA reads TGTGCCAGCAGCTTAGGAAGGGGTAATAATTCACCCCTCCACTTT.

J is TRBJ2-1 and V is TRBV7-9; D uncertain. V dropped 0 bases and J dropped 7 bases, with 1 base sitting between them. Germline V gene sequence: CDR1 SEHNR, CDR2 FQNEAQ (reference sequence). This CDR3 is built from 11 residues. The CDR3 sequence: CASSLANEQFF. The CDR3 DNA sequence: TGTGCCAGCAGCTTAGCGAATGAGCAGTTCTTC.